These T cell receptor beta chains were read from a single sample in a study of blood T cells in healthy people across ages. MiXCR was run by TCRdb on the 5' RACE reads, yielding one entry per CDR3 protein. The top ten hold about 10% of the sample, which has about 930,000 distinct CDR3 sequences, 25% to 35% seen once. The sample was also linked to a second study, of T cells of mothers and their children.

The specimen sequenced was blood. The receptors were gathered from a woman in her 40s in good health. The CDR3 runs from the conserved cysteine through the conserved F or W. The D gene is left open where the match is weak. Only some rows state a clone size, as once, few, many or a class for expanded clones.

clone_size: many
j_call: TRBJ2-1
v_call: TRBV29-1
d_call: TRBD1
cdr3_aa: CSARDRGGRGTYNEQFF
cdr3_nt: TGCAGCGCCCGGGACAGGGGCGGGCGGGGGACCTACAATGAGCAGTTCTTC

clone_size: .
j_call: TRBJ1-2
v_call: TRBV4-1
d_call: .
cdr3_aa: CAGSQDPEHSRGYTF
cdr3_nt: TGCGCCGGCAGCCAAGATCCAGAGCATTCTAGAGGCTACACCTTC

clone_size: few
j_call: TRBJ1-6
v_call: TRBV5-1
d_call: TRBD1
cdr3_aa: CASSPRTGEQSPLHF
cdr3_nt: TGCGCCAGCAGCCCGCGGACAGGGGAACAATCACCCCTCCACTTT

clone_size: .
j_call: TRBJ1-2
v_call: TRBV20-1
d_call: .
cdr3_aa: CSAPPGFDGYTF
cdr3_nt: TGCAGTGCTCCTCCAGGGTTCGATGGCTACACCTTC

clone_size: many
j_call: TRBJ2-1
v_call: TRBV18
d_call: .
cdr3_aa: CASSPERYNEQFF
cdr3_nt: TGTGCCAGCTCACCAGAGAGGTACAATGAGCAGTTCTTC

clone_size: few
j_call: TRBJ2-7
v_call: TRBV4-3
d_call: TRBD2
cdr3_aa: CANSPGGSGGYEQYF
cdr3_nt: TGCGCCAACAGCCCCGGGGGTAGCGGGGGGTACGAGCAGTACTTC

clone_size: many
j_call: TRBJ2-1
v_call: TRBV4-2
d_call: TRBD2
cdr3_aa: CASSQSFSGANNEQFF
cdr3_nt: TGTGCCAGCAGCCAATCCTTTAGCGGGGCAAACAATGAGCAGTTCTTC

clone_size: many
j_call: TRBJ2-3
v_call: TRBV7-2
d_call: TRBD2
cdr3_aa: CASSREGLAGGTTQYF
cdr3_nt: TGTGCCAGCAGCCGGGAGGGACTAGCGGGGGGGACTACGCAGTATTTT

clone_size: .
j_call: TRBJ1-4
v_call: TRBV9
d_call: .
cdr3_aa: CASSATGRTNEKLFF
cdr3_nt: TGTGCCAGCAGCGCTACTGGGCGGACTAATGAAAAACTGTTTTTT

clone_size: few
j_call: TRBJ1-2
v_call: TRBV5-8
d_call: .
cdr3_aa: CASSPRGNRWTAGYTF
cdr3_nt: TGTGCCAGCAGCCCAAGGGGAAACAGGTGGACGGCTGGCTACACCTTC

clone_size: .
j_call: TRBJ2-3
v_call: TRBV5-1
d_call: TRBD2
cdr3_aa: CASSLVSGAGTDTQYF
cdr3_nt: TGCGCCAGCAGCTTGGTTAGCGGGGCGGGCACAGATACGCAGTATTTT

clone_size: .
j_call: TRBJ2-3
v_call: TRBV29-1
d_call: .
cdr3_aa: CSVGQGRGTDTQYF
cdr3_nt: TGCAGCGTTGGGCAGGGGAGGGGCACAGATACGCAGTATTTT

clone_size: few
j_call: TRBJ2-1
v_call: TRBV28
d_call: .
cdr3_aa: CASSFPGRAPFF
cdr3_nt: TGTGCCAGCAGTTTTCCGGGCCGAGCCCCGTTCTTC

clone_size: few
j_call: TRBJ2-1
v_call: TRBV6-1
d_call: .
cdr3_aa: CASSEGPYNEQFF
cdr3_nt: TGTGCCAGCAGTGAAGGCCCGTACAATGAGCAGTTCTTC

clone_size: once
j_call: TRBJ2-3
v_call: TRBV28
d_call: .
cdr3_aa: CASVGTPNRGGGSTDTQYF
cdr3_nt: TGTGCCAGCGTTGGTACTCCAAACAGGGGGGGTGGGAGCACAGATACGCAGTATTTT

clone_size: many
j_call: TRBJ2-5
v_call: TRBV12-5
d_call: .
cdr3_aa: CASAGDEETQYF
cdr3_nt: TGTGCTAGTGCGGGGGATGAAGAGACCCAGTACTTC

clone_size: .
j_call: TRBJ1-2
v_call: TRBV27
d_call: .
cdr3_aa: CASSLSGFWGYTF
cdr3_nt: TGTGCCAGCAGTTTATCTGGGTTTTGGGGCTACACCTTC

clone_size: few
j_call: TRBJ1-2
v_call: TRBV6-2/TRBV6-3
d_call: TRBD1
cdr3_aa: CASLGTGRYGYTF
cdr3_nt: TGTGCCAGCTTGGGGACAGGGCGGTATGGCTACACCTTC

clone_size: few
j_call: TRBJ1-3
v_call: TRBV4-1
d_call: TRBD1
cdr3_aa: CASSPGQNLPGNTIYF
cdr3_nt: TGCGCCAGCAGCCCGGGACAGAATTTACCTGGAAACACCATATATTTT

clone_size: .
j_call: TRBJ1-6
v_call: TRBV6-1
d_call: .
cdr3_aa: CASSDRRSSYNSPLHF
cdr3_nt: TGTGCCAGCAGTGACAGGAGAAGCTCCTATAATTCACCCCTCCACTTT